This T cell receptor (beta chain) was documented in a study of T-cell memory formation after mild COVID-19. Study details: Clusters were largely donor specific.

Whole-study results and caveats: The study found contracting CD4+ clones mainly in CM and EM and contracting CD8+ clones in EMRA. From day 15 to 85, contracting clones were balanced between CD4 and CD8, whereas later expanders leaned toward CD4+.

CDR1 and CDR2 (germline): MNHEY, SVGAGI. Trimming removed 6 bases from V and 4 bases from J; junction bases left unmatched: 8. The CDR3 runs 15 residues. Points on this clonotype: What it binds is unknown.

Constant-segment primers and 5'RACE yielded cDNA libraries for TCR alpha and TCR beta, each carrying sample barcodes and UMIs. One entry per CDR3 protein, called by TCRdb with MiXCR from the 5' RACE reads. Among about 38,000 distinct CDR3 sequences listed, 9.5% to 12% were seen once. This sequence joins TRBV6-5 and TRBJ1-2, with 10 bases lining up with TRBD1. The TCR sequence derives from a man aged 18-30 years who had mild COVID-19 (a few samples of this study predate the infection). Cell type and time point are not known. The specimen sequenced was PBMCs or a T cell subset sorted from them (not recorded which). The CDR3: CASSSTTGGRYGYTF. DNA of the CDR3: TGTGCCAGCAGCTCTACGACAGGGGGCCGCTATGGCTACACCTTC.